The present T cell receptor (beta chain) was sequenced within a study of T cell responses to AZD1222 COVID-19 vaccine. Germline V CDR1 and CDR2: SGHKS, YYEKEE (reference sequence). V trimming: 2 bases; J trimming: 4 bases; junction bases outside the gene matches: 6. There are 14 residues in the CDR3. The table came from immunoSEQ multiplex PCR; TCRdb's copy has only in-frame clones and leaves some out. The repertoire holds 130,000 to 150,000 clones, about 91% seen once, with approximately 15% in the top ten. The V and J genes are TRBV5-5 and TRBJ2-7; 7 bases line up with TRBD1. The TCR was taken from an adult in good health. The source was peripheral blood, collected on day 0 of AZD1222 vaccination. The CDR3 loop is CASSFSARGYEQYF. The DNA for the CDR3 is TGTGCCAGCAGCTTTTCGGCCAGGGGGTACGAGCAGTACTTC.